The present TCR beta chain was sequenced within a study of cytomegalovirus exposure and HLA in healthy donors. Notes on the study in general: Later analysis found that TCR beta chains associated with HLA were more clonally expanded than other, equally common chains. The study put under 200 TCR beta chains on its list as cytomegalovirus-associated.

This PCR relied on a set of 60 Vbeta primers and 13 Jbeta primers. Profiling relied on immunoSEQ multiplex PCR, and the TCRdb table lists in-frame clones only, not all of them. The repertoire holds some 170,000 clones, with over 75% as singletons. These donors counted as nominally healthy when sampled, but unrecorded immune exposures were likely. Trimming left V 6 bases short and J 4 bases short, with 13 bases between. This CDR3 comprises 14 residues. Germline V gene lookup returns CDR1 SEHNR and CDR2 FQNEAQ (reference sequence). About this clone: Its antigen is unknown.

The clonotype originates from a man between 35 and 55 years old in good health and CMV-seropositive. The chain uses TRBV7-9 and TRBJ2-1; the D gene is possibly TRBD1 (5 bases). Sequenced input: PBMCs. CDR3 loop: CASRRWTTYNEQFF. The CDR3 region has the DNA TGTGCCAGCAGAAGATGGACAACTTACAATGAGCAGTTCTTC.